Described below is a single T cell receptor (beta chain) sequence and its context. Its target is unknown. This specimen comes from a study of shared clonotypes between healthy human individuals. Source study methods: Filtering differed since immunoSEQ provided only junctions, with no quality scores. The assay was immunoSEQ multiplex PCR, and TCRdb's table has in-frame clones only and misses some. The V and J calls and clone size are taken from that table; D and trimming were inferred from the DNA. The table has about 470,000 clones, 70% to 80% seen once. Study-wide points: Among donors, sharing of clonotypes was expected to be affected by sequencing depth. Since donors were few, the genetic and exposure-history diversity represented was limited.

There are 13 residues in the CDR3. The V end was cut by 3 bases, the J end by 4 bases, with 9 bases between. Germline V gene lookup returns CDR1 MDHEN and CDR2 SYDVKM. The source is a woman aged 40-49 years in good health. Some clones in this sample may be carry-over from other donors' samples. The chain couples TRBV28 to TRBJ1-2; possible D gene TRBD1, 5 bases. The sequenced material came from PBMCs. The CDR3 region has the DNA TGTGCCAGCAGTTTGGGGGTTGGCTATGGCTACACCTTC. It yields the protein CASSLGVGYGYTF.